This T cell receptor beta chain was observed in a study of T-cell memory formation after mild COVID-19. On the study more broadly: There were largely donor-specific TCR clusters.

TCRdb used MiXCR to reprocess the 5' RACE reads, holding one entry per CDR3 protein. The repertoire holds 500,000 to 550,000 distinct CDR3 sequences, roughly 20% seen once, with approximately 12% in the top ten. Study-wide results and limits: A subset of responding clones appeared in pre-infection memory, suggesting cross-reactive memory joined. Day 15 to 85 contracting clones showed balanced CD4/CD8; later expanders leaned CD4+.

With regard to this clonotype: Its antigen is not identified.

Germline CDR1 reads SGHTA; CDR2 reads FQGNSA. The CDR3 spans 16 residues. The trim removed 2 bases at V and 7 bases at J, leaving 7 bases unmatched. The V call is TRBV7-2, the J call TRBJ2-7, with 14 bases identical to TRBD2. Input material: PBMCs or a T cell subset sorted from them (not recorded which). The receptor comes from an adult woman who had mild COVID-19 (a few samples of this study predate the infection). Cell type and time point are not known. CDR3 loop: CASSLPGLAGVGEQYF. CDR3 DNA sequence: TGTGCCAGCAGCTTACCGGGACTAGCGGGAGTGGGTGAGCAGTACTTC.